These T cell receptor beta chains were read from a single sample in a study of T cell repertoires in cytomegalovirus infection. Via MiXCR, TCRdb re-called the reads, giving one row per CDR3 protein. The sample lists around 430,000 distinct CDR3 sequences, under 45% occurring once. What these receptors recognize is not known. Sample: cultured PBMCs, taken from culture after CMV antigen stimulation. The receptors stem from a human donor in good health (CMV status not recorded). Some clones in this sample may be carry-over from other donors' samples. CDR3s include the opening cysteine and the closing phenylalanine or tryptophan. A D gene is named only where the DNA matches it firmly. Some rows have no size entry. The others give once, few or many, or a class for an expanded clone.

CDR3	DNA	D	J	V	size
CASSLGRQQPQHF	TGTGCCAGCAGTTTAGGACGCCAGCAGCCCCAGCATTTT	-	TRBJ1-5	TRBV27	-
CASSPTGGHGQPQHF	TGTGCCAGCAGTCCCACAGGGGGCCATGGTCAGCCCCAGCATTTT	TRBD1	TRBJ1-5	TRBV6-2/TRBV6-3	-
CASTKQGAGDYGYTF	TGTGCCAGCACCAAACAGGGGGCAGGTGACTATGGCTACACCTTC	TRBD1	TRBJ1-2	TRBV2	-
CASSLRTGGYGYTF	TGTGCCAGCAGTCTCCGGACAGGGGGTTATGGCTACACCTTC	TRBD1	TRBJ1-2	TRBV27	-
CASSIGTIDQPQHF	TGTGCCAGTAGTATCGGGACAATAGACCAGCCCCAGCATTTT	-	TRBJ1-5	TRBV19	-
CASSLRTGGGNDNSPLHF	TGTGCCAGCAGCTTGCGTACAGGGGGCGGGAATGATAATTCACCCCTCCACTTT	TRBD1	TRBJ1-6	TRBV11-2	-
CASRLAGGYEQYF	TGTGCCAGCAGACTAGCGGGAGGTTACGAGCAGTACTTC	TRBD2	TRBJ2-7	TRBV7-2	-
CASSTGDEQYF	TGTGCCAGCAGCACCGGGGACGAGCAGTACTTC	-	TRBJ2-7	TRBV7-2	-
CASSFTSSTDTQYF	TGTGCCAGCAGTTTTACTAGCAGCACAGATACGCAGTATTTT	-	TRBJ2-3	TRBV12-3/TRBV12-4	-
CASSIRSGGTDTQYF	TGTGCCAGTAGTATACGCAGCGGGGGCACAGATACGCAGTATTTT	TRBD2	TRBJ2-3	TRBV19	-
CASSQTIPYEQYF	TGTGCCAGCAGCCAAACAATCCCCTACGAGCAGTACTTC	-	TRBJ2-7	TRBV6-2/TRBV6-3	-
CASSLRTGGPPQFYNEQFF	TGTGCCAGCAGCTTACGGACGGGAGGGCCCCCTCAATTCTACAATGAGCAGTTCTTC	TRBD2	TRBJ2-1	TRBV11-2	-
CASSLFGGRFGGTDTQYF	TGTGCCAGCAGCTTATTTGGCGGGAGGTTTGGGGGCACAGATACGCAGTATTTT	TRBD2	TRBJ2-3	TRBV7-2	-
CASSLLGTPPTRELFF	TGTGCCAGCAGCTTGCTCGGGACCCCACCCACCAGGGAGCTGTTTTTT	-	TRBJ2-2	TRBV7-2	many
CATSSRRLAEETQYF	TGTGCCACCAGCAGCCGGCGGCTAGCGGAAGAGACCCAGTACTTC	TRBD2	TRBJ2-5	TRBV15	-
CASSRPAGANTGELFF	TGTGCCAGCAGCCGCCCGGCGGGGGCAAACACCGGGGAGCTGTTTTTT	-	TRBJ2-2	TRBV7-2	few
CASSVQQTSYEQYF	TGTGCCAGCAGCGTCCAACAGACATCCTACGAGCAGTACTTC	-	TRBJ2-7	TRBV6-1	-
CASSSQSGGPGEQFF	TGTGCCAGCAGCTCACAGTCGGGGGGCCCGGGGGAGCAGTTCTTC	-	TRBJ2-1	TRBV7-2	few
CASSLANGDDIQYF	TGTGCCAGCAGTTTAGCGAACGGGGACGACATTCAGTACTTC	-	TRBJ2-4	TRBV12-3/TRBV12-4	-
CASSLVATGGQHEQFF	TGTGCCAGCAGCTTAGTTGCTACGGGAGGGCAACATGAGCAGTTCTTC	TRBD2	TRBJ2-1	TRBV7-2	once
CASSSAAENIQYF	TGTGCCAGTAGTTCGGCAGCGGAAAACATTCAGTACTTC	-	TRBJ2-4	TRBV19	-
CASSLLGEETQYF	TGTGCCAGCAGCCTGCTGGGGGAAGAGACCCAGTACTTC	-	TRBJ2-5	TRBV6-5	-
CASSDVQGRTDTQYF	TGTGCCAGCAGTGACGTACAGGGGCGTACAGATACGCAGTATTTT	TRBD1	TRBJ2-3	TRBV2	-
CASKIQGVHEQYF	TGTGCCAGCAAAATACAGGGCGTCCACGAGCAGTACTTC	-	TRBJ2-7	TRBV28	-
CASSYRPLQGVPSYEQYF	TGTGCCAGCAGTTATAGGCCCCTCCAGGGGGTACCCTCCTACGAGCAGTACTTC	TRBD1	TRBJ2-7	TRBV7-8	few
CASSLGAGSEAFF	TGTGCCAGCAGCTTAGGAGCAGGCAGTGAAGCTTTCTTT	-	TRBJ1-1	TRBV7-2	-
CASSSGTGGDGYTF	TGTGCCAGCAGTTCCGGGACAGGGGGCGATGGCTACACCTTC	TRBD1	TRBJ1-2	TRBV28	few
CAIKREGGLSYEQYF	TGTGCCATCAAGCGGGAGGGAGGTCTGTCCTACGAGCAGTACTTC	TRBD2	TRBJ2-7	TRBV10-3	-
CSATRDRGYGYTF	TGCAGTGCTACCCGGGACAGGGGCTATGGCTACACCTTC	TRBD1	TRBJ1-2	TRBV20-1	-
CASRKNMAEETQYF	TGTGCCAGCAGGAAGAACATGGCGGAAGAGACCCAGTACTTC	-	TRBJ2-5	TRBV5-4	-
CASSTGTGRNQPQHF	TGTGCCAGCAGCACCGGGACAGGGCGCAATCAGCCCCAGCATTTT	TRBD1	TRBJ1-5	TRBV5-4	-
CASSPEGLVQETQYF	TGTGCCAGCAGCCCGGAGGGCCTGGTCCAAGAGACCCAGTACTTC	-	TRBJ2-5	TRBV7-2	-